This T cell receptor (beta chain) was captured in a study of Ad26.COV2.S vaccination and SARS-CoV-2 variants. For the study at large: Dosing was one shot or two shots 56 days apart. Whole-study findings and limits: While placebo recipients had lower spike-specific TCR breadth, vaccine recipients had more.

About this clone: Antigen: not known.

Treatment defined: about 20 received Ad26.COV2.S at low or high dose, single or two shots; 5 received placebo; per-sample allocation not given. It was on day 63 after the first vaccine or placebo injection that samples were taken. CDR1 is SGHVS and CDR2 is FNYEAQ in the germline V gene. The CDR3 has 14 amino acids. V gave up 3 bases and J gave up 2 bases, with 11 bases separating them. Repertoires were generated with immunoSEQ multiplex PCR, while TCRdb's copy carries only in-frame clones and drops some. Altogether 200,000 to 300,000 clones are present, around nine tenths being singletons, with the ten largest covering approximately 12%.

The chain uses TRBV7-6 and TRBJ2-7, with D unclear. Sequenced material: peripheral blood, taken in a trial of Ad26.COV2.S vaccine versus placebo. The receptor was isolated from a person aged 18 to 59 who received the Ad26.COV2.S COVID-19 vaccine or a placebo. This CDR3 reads CASSLRGLTYEQYF. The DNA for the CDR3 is TGTGCCAGCAGCTTGAGAGGTTTGACCTACGAGCAGTACTTC.